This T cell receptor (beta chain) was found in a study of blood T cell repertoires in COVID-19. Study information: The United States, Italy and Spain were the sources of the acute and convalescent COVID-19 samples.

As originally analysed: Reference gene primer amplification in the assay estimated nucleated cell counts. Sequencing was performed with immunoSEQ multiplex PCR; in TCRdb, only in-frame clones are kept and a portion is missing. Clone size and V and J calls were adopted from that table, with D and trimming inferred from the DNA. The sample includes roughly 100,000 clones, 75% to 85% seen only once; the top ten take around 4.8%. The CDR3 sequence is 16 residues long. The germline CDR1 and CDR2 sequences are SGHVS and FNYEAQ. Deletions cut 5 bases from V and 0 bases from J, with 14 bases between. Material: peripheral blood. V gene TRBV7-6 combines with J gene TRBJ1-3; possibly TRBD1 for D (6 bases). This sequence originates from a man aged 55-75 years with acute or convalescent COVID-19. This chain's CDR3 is CASSTGTGNSGNTIYF. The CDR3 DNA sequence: TGTGCCAGCAGCACAGGGACCGGGAACTCTGGAAACACCATATATTTT.